The 32 T cell receptor beta chains listed next were all sequenced from one sample in a study of blood T cell repertoires in COVID-19. Sequenced by immunoSEQ multiplex PCR; TCRdb stores in-frame clones only, minus some. The data show 150,000 to 200,000 clones, under 90% seen once. Sequenced input: peripheral blood. These receptors all come from a woman aged 80 or over with acute or convalescent COVID-19.

The V call is TRBV6-1, the J call TRBJ2-7, with a weak D call TRBD1 (5 bases). Germline CDR1 reads MNHNS; CDR2 reads SASEGT. Trimming cost V 2 bases and J 1 base, with 9 bases left between them. The CDR3 consists of 14 residues. CDR3 coding DNA: TGTGCCAGCAGTGAACTGAGACAGTCCTACGAGCAGTACTTC. Its translation: CASSELRQSYEQYF.

The chain carries TRBV4-1 and TRBJ1-6, with 7 bases lining up with TRBD1. Germline V gene data show CDR1 as MGHRA and CDR2 as YSYEKL. The length of the CDR3 is 15 residues. The V and J ends lost 1 base and 9 bases, in that order; junction bases with no gene match: 6. The CDR3 region has the DNA TGCGCCAGCAGCCAAGCTGGGACAGTCCGTTCACCCCTCCACTTT. It translates to CASSQAGTVRSPLHF.

This chain uses TRBV7-2 with TRBJ2-2; tentative D call: TRBD2 (5 bases). Trimming pared 2 bases from V and 2 bases from J, leaving 12 bases between. Germline lookup yields CDR1 SGHTA and CDR2 FQGNSA. The CDR3 covers 16 residues. The CDR3 spells CASSLNGLANTGELFF. In DNA, the CDR3 is TGTGCCAGCAGCTTAAACGGGCTAGCTAACACCGGGGAGCTGTTTTTT.

The genes are TRBV5-5 and TRBJ1-2, with 7 bases lining up with TRBD1. The V gene end was trimmed by 3 bases and the J gene end by 6 bases; junction bases not matched to a gene: 11. The length of the CDR3 is 15 residues. Per the germline V gene, CDR1 is SGHKS and CDR2 is YYEKEE (reference sequence). The CDR3 region is CASSSIPRQGHGYTF. The CDR3, as DNA: TGTGCCAGCAGCTCTATTCCCAGACAGGGCCATGGCTACACCTTC.

V gene TRBV18 combines with J gene TRBJ2-1, with 9 bases that match TRBD1. J gave up 6 bases and V 6 bases, and 21 bases lay outside the gene matches. Germline lookup yields CDR1 KGHSH and CDR2 LQKENI. CDR3 size: 19 residues. The CDR3 sequence: CASSEPAGKDRGSVNEQFF. As DNA, the CDR3 is TGTGCCAGCTCCGAACCAGCCGGCAAGGACAGGGGATCTGTCAATGAGCAGTTCTTC.

The V and J genes are TRBV27 and TRBJ2-3; D call uncertain. V shed 8 bases and J shed 0 bases, with 12 bases lying between them. Germline V gene lookup returns CDR1 MNHEY and CDR2 SMNVEV (reference sequence). The CDR3 has 14 amino acids. The CDR3, as DNA: TGTGCCAGCTCCCAATGGGCGAGCACAGATACGCAGTATTTT. Its protein product is CASSQWASTDTQYF.

This clone was seen only a few times. The chain links TRBV7-9 to TRBJ2-2, with TRBD1 matching 8 bases. Germline V gives CDR1 SEHNR, CDR2 FQNEAQ (reference sequence). This CDR3 is built from 14 residues. Trimming at V came to 3 bases and at J to 5 bases, leaving 2 bases not matched to a gene. CDR3 DNA: TGTGCCAGCAGCTTCGGACAGGGAACCGGGGAGCTGTTTTTT. As protein: CASSFGQGTGELFF.

V gene TRBV5-1 combines with J gene TRBJ2-5; tentatively, D is TRBD1 (6 bases). The CDR3 contains 16 residues. Per germline, CDR1 SGHRS and CDR2 YFSETQ. Trimming took off 1 base at V and 7 bases at J, with 20 bases between the two ends. CDR3 residues: CASSLFEPGALATQYF. The CDR3 DNA sequence: TGCGCCAGCAGCTTGTTTGAGCCAGGGGCACTGGCGACCCAGTACTTC.

This chain connects TRBV6-6 to TRBJ2-1; no clear D. Germline loops: CDR1 MNHNY, CDR2 SVGAGI (reference sequence). This CDR3 has 12 amino acids. V dropped 3 bases and J dropped 4 bases, with 4 bases sitting between them. CDR3 sequence reads: CASSYEYNEQFF. CDR3 nucleotides: TGTGCCAGCAGTTATGAGTACAATGAGCAGTTCTTC.

This sequence joins TRBV5-3 and TRBJ1-4; 8 positions match TRBD1. TRBV5-3 is an open reading frame, and its role is uncertain. J lost 2 bases, V lost 6 bases, and 15 bases had no gene match. The CDR3 covers 18 residues. In nucleotides, the CDR3 is TGTGCCAGAATAGGACAGGGTGAGGTCGGGTGGACTAATGAAAAACTGTTTTTT. This sequence encodes CARIGQGEVGWTNEKLFF.

V gene TRBV15 combines with J gene TRBJ2-1; D might be TRBD2 (6 bases). This CDR3 is 15 amino acids long. Per the germline V gene, CDR1 is LNHNV and CDR2 is YYDKDF (reference sequence). Trimming left V 3 bases short and J 7 bases short, with 16 bases between. The CDR3 sequence is CATSSLGTSLNEQFF. Written as DNA, the CDR3 is TGTGCCACCAGCAGCCTGGGGACTTCACTTAATGAGCAGTTCTTC.

The chain is built from TRBV13 and TRBJ2-6; 12 nucleotides match TRBD1. The V segment lost 5 bases and the J segment 3 bases; nucleotides outside the gene matches: 5. The length of the CDR3 is 17 residues. Per the germline V gene, CDR1 is PRHDT and CDR2 is FYEKMQ (reference sequence). Here the CDR3 reads CASSRDRGRGGANVLTF. The CDR3 DNA is TGTGCCAGCAGCCGGGACAGGGGGCGCGGTGGGGCCAACGTCCTGACTTTC.

This clone came up many times. The chain is built from TRBV6-5 and TRBJ1-1; D perhaps matches TRBD1 (6 bases). Germline CDR1 and CDR2: MNHEY and SVGAGI. The CDR3 runs to 16 residues. The germline V and J ends were trimmed by 0 bases and 5 bases, with 16 bases remaining between them. The CDR3 here is CASSYSGPEGGTEAFF. For the CDR3, the DNA is TGTGCCAGCAGTTACTCGGGCCCCGAGGGGGGGACTGAAGCTTTCTTT.

The genes are TRBV5-1 and TRBJ2-2; tentatively, D is TRBD1 (6 bases). V lost 7 bases and J 4 bases, leaving 11 bases between the germline ends. The CDR3 is 13 residues long. Germline lookup yields CDR1 SGHRS and CDR2 YFSETQ. Here the CDR3 DNA reads TGCGCCAGCGTCCAGGGGAGCACCGGGGAGCTGTTTTTT. This gives the protein CASVQGSTGELFF.

This clone was observed a single time. This chain connects TRBV6-5 to TRBJ2-1, with TRBD2 identical over 7 bases. The CDR3 loop spans 14 amino acids. Trimming took 6 bases from V and 5 from J; bases not matched to a gene: 7. The V gene's germline CDR1 is MNHEY and CDR2 SVGAGI. CDR3 loop: CASSPAGFNNEQFF. The DNA of the CDR3 is TGTGCCAGCAGCCCAGCGGGGTTCAACAATGAGCAGTTCTTC.

This sequence joins TRBV10-3 and TRBJ2-7, with 11 nucleotides matching TRBD2. Germline V gene sequence: CDR1 ENHRY, CDR2 SYGVKD. The V segment lost 5 bases and the J segment 5 bases; nucleotides outside the gene matches: 8. This CDR3 has 15 amino acids. The CDR3 region is CAISSGIAGGNEQYF. The DNA for the CDR3 is TGTGCCATCAGTAGTGGAATAGCGGGAGGGAACGAGCAGTACTTC.

The CDR3 here is CASSLNERVSTDTQYF. CDR3 sequence (DNA): TGCGCCAGCAGCTTGAATGAGCGGGTTAGCACAGATACGCAGTATTTT. The rearrangement joins TRBV5-1 to TRBJ2-3; a possible D gene is TRBD2 (6 bases). Trimming removed 1 base at V and 0 bases at J, with 12 bases between. CDR1 SGHRS and CDR2 YFSETQ come from the germline V gene. This CDR3 is built from 16 residues. Supplemented by reference TRBV5-1 and TRBJ2-3, the full variable domain reads KAGVTQTPRYLIKTRGQQVTLSCSPISGHRSVSWYQQTPGQGLQFLFEYFSETQRNKGNFPGRFSGRQFSNSRSEMNVSTLELGDSALYLCASSLNERVSTDTQYFGPGTRLTVL.

The chain links TRBV9 to TRBJ2-1; TRBD1 agrees at 9 bases. The CDR3 length is 15 residues. V dropped 4 bases and J dropped 6; count of bases not matched to a gene: 8. Germline CDR1 and CDR2: SGDLS and YYNGEE. The CDR3 loop is CASSPSGTGTNEQFF. The CDR3 nucleotides are TGTGCCAGCAGCCCCTCCGGGACAGGGACCAATGAGCAGTTCTTC.

This chain joins TRBV3-1 (or the pseudogene TRBV3-2) and TRBJ1-1; 7 bases are shared with TRBD1. The V and J ends lost 5 bases and 1 base, in that order; junction bases with no gene match: 4. The CDR3 runs to 14 residues. Germline lookup yields CDR1 LGHDT and CDR2 YNNKEL (reference sequence). CDR3 bases: TGTGCCAGCAGCAAGGGACAGAGGAACACTGAAGCTTTCTTT. Encoded protein: CASSKGQRNTEAFF.

The genes are TRBV5-1 and TRBJ2-3; the D is unclear. Germline V gene sequence: CDR1 SGHRS, CDR2 YFSETQ. With 0 bases removed from V and 2 bases from J, the gap between germline ends came to 10 bases. The CDR3 extends over 15 amino acids. In DNA form, the CDR3 reads TGCGCCAGCAGCTTGGAATCTAGATTCACAGATACGCAGTATTTT. The encoded protein is CASSLESRFTDTQYF.

This chain uses TRBV15 with TRBJ1-1; the D gene is possibly TRBD1 (6 bases). The CDR3 has 17 amino acids. V shed 0 bases and J shed 2 bases, with 16 bases lying between them. CDR1 and CDR2 (germline): LNHNV, YYDKDF (reference sequence). CDR3 in amino acids: CATSRDRLGQKNTEAFF. The DNA of the CDR3 is TGTGCCACCAGCAGAGATCGGTTGGGACAAAAAAACACTGAAGCTTTCTTT. Full variable domain (remainder filled in from reference TRBV15 and TRBJ1-1): DAMVIQNPRYQVTQFGKPVTLSCSQTLNHNVMYWYQQKSSQAPKLLFHYYDKDFNNEADTPDNFQSRRPNTSFCFLDIRSPGLGDTAMYLCATSRDRLGQKNTEAFFGQGTRLTVV.

This chain connects TRBV2 to TRBJ2-3; 14 positions agree with TRBD2. Germline lookup yields CDR1 SNHLY and CDR2 FYNNEI. The CDR3 totals 18 residues. After removal of 3 bases from V and 3 bases from J, the junction contained 8 bases not matched to a gene. The CDR3 protein is CASSDGRLAGGTTDTQYF. The DNA for the CDR3 is TGTGCCAGCAGTGATGGGAGACTAGCGGGGGGGACAACAGATACGCAGTATTTT.

V is TRBV19 and J is TRBJ1-5; no clear D. The germline V gene has CDR1 LNHDA and CDR2 SQIVND (reference sequence). Deletions cut 2 bases from V and 4 bases from J, with 9 bases between. This CDR3 has 14 residues. CDR3 sequence reads: CASSIQVTNQPQHF. CDR3 nucleotides: TGTGCCAGTAGTATACAGGTAACGAATCAGCCCCAGCATTTT.

The chain recombines TRBV19 with TRBJ2-1, with D possibly matching TRBD1 (5 bases). Trimming removed 4 bases from V and 8 bases from J, with 15 bases in between. The CDR3 runs to 14 residues. Germline CDR1 LNHDA, CDR2 SQIVND (reference sequence). The CDR3 DNA is TGTGCCAGTAGTAGGCAGGGAACTTTCGATGAGCAGTTCTTC. It specifies CASSRQGTFDEQFF.

V usage is TRBV9 and J usage is TRBJ2-5; tentative D call: TRBD2 (6 bases). V was shortened by 0 bases and J by 2 bases, with 8 bases between the two germline ends. Germline V gene sequence: CDR1 SGDLS, CDR2 YYNGEE. The CDR3 has 14 amino acids. This CDR3 reads CASSVEGTQETQYF. CDR3 nucleotide sequence: TGTGCCAGCAGCGTAGAAGGGACTCAAGAGACCCAGTACTTC.

The chain carries TRBV19 and TRBJ2-2; no definite D call. Germline-derived CDR1 and CDR2 are LNHDA and SQIVND (reference sequence). V was pared by 6 bases and J by 5 bases, with 16 bases between. This CDR3 comprises 15 residues. CDR3 in amino acids: CASRPSLAWTGELFF. The CDR3 DNA reads TGTGCCAGTAGGCCTTCATTAGCTTGGACCGGGGAGCTGTTTTTT.

There are a few counts of this clone. V gene TRBV5-1 combines with J gene TRBJ2-7; D may be TRBD1 (5 bases). CDR1 SGHRS and CDR2 YFSETQ come from the germline V gene. The CDR3 runs 14 residues. The V and J ends lost 3 bases and 3 bases respectively, with 13 bases between them. The CDR3 is CASSSDSRGYEQYF. The CDR3 nucleotides read TGCGCCAGCAGCTCCGACAGCCGTGGCTACGAGCAGTACTTC.

The count of this clone is one. CDR3 sequence reads: CASSESGTSNQPQHF. CDR3 coding DNA: TGTGCCAGCAGTGAATCGGGTACTAGCAATCAGCCCCAGCATTTT. The rearrangement links TRBV25-1 to TRBJ1-5, with D unclear. This CDR3 is 15 amino acids long. Germline-derived CDR1 and CDR2 are MGHDK and SYGVNS. Trimming removed 1 base from V and 0 bases from J, with 7 bases in between.

The chain uses TRBV7-3 and TRBJ2-5; D is uncertain. The V end was cut by 3 bases, the J end by 4 bases, with 9 bases between. Germline CDR1 reads SGHTA; CDR2 reads FQGTGA. There are 13 residues in the CDR3. This chain's CDR3 is CASSFGLRETQYF. The CDR3 region has the DNA TGTGCCAGCAGCTTTGGCCTCCGAGAGACCCAGTACTTC.

Written as DNA, the CDR3 is TGTGCCAGCAGCGTAGACTGGAGCTCCTACAATGAGCAGTTCTTC. Protein sequence: CASSVDWSSYNEQFF. This rearrangement joins TRBV9 to TRBJ2-1; D unclear. Germline lookup yields CDR1 SGDLS and CDR2 YYNGEE. The germline V and J ends were trimmed by 0 bases and 0 bases, with 7 bases remaining between them. The CDR3 runs to 15 residues.

The chain has TRBV6-5 and TRBJ1-2; 7 bases map to TRBD1. This CDR3 comprises 14 residues. With 6 bases clipped from V and 8 bases from J, the junction kept 12 bases outside the gene matches. CDR1 is MNHEY and CDR2 is SVGAGI in the germline V gene. CDR3: CASRSLDRASGYTF. The CDR3 DNA reads TGTGCCAGCAGGTCACTCGACAGGGCTAGCGGCTACACCTTC.

The chain combines TRBV5-4 with TRBJ2-1; D is perhaps TRBD2 (7 bases). Germline CDR1 SGHNT, CDR2 YYREEE (reference sequence). The CDR3 consists of 15 residues. Trimming removed 0 bases from V and 7 bases from J, with 14 bases in between. The CDR3 region is CASSLVGGLPNEQFF. The CDR3 nucleotides are TGTGCCAGCAGCTTGGTCGGGGGGCTTCCTAATGAGCAGTTCTTC.